This T cell receptor (beta chain) was observed in a study of blood T cell repertoires in COVID-19. The table came from immunoSEQ multiplex PCR; TCRdb's copy has only in-frame clones and leaves some out. The sample consists of some 200,000 clones, about 87% of them appearing once. CDR3 length: 14 residues. Germline assignment: CDR1 SEHNR and CDR2 FQNEAQ (reference sequence). Trimming took 1 base from V and 8 from J, leaving 12 bases between them. Donors in Cohort 3 counted as recovered after two negative PCRs, clearance, or symptom resolution. The sample was PBMCs or T cells enriched from blood (not recorded which). The source is a woman under 40 who had recovered from COVID-19. The chain links TRBV7-9 to TRBJ1-3; D possibly corresponds to TRBD1 (5 bases). DNA of the CDR3: TGTGCCAGCAGCTTAGGCAGGGAATTCGACACCATATATTTT. This encodes CASSLGREFDTIYF.